The clone carrying this T cell receptor (beta chain) showed up just a few times. Repertoires were generated with immunoSEQ multiplex PCR, while TCRdb's copy carries only in-frame clones and drops some. Altogether around 150,000 clones are present, just under 85% being singletons, with the ten largest covering 22%. The V and J ends lost 0 bases and 1 base respectively, with 12 bases between them. The CDR3 runs to 15 residues. Germline-derived CDR1 and CDR2 are GTSNPN and SVGIG (reference sequence). The sample is drawn from a study of blood T cell repertoires in COVID-19. Study at large: COVID-19 samples from acute and convalescent phases originated in the United States, Italy and Spain.

Sequenced sample: peripheral blood. The chain combines TRBV30 with TRBJ2-5, with D possibly being TRBD2 (6 bases). The receptor's source is an elderly woman with acute or convalescent COVID-19. This CDR3 reads CAWSVHMGGQETQYF. The CDR3 region has the DNA TGTGCCTGGAGTGTACACATGGGGGGCCAAGAGACCCAGTACTTC.